This TCR beta chain was observed in a study of T cell responses to AZD1222 COVID-19 vaccine. About the study: Both about-4-week and about-12-week second-dose recipients were combined. Findings and limits, study-wide: Spike-specific TCRs gained breadth and depth after people received two AZD1222 doses. Only five to seven AZD1222 recipients were seropositive at baseline. The study sampled repertoires only after the peak T cell response.

Germline loops: CDR1 SNHLY, CDR2 FYNNEI. The CDR3 covers 12 residues. V lost 8 bases, J lost 1 base, and 7 bases lay in between. Turning to this clone: Its antigen is undetermined.

Assay: immunoSEQ multiplex PCR; the TCRdb copy retains only in-frame clones and omits some. This sample has around 150,000 clones, with roughly 94% found just once. The starting material was peripheral blood, obtained on day 0 of AZD1222 vaccination. This chain joins TRBV2 and TRBJ2-3; no firm D call. This sequence was found in an adult in good health. The CDR3 coding sequence is TGTGCCAGCGCTGTAGGCACAGATACGCAGTATTTT. This encodes CASAVGTDTQYF.